A selection of T cell receptor beta chains follows, all from one sample in a study of lymphopenia after photon versus proton radiotherapy. The table came from immunoSEQ multiplex PCR; TCRdb's copy has only in-frame clones and leaves some out. The sample shows about 70,000 clones, around 93% of them seen only once. The source material was peripheral blood, sampled from a patient treated with photon-based radiotherapy. These TCRs come from a woman aged 40 to 50 with cholangiocarcinoma. Each CDR3 is given with its conserved first and last residue. D genes are given only for firm matches. Size is omitted from some rows. Given values are once, few, many or a class for expanded clones.

V	size	D	J	CDR3	DNA
TRBV19	-	TRBD1	TRBJ1-2	CASSVGQGISGNGYTF	TGTGCCAGTAGTGTGGGACAGGGGATAAGCGGGAATGGCTACACCTTC
TRBV4-1	-	-	TRBJ1-3	CASSRLTSDTGNTIYF	TGCGCCAGCAGCCGATTGACCTCGGATACTGGAAACACCATATATTTT
TRBV7-8	-	-	TRBJ2-7	CASSFDYEQYF	TGTGCCAGCAGCTTTGACTACGAGCAGTACTTC
TRBV5-1	once	-	TRBJ2-1	CASSPGYRLSYNEQFF	TGCGCCAGCAGCCCAGGTTATCGCCTCTCCTACAATGAGCAGTTCTTC
TRBV5-1	-	-	TRBJ2-1	CASRRVGDEQFF	TGCGCCAGCAGGAGGGTAGGGGATGAGCAGTTCTTC
TRBV6-6	once	-	TRBJ1-1	CASSQARDLTEAFF	TGTGCCAGCAGCCAAGCCAGGGACCTCACTGAAGCTTTCTTT
TRBV19	-	TRBD1	TRBJ1-5	CASTPGQGAWGQPQHF	TGTGCCAGTACTCCGGGACAGGGGGCTTGGGGTCAGCCCCAGCATTTT
TRBV5-6	-	TRBD1	TRBJ2-7	CASSSRDRVLSEQYF	TGTGCCAGCAGCTCCCGGGACAGGGTGCTGTCCGAGCAGTACTTC
TRBV6-1	-	TRBD1	TRBJ1-5	CASTKDRGYNQPQHF	TGTGCCAGCACAAAGGACAGGGGTTACAATCAGCCCCAGCATTTT
TRBV28	-	-	TRBJ1-5	CASSSGVSLSNQPQHF	TGTGCCAGCAGTTCTGGGGTGTCTCTGAGCAATCAGCCCCAGCATTTT
TRBV14	-	TRBD1	TRBJ1-1	CASSHRQGARDTEAFF	TGTGCCAGCAGCCATAGACAGGGGGCGCGGGACACTGAAGCTTTCTTT
TRBV9	-	-	TRBJ1-6	CASSVAIGATYNSPLHF	TGTGCCAGCAGCGTAGCGATAGGTGCTACCTATAATTCACCCCTCCACTTT
TRBV6-1	-	TRBD1	TRBJ1-2	CASSVDRGDGYTF	TGTGCCAGCAGCGTTGACAGGGGGGATGGCTACACCTTC
TRBV23-1	-	-	TRBJ1-6	CASSHRRGTYNSPLHF	TGCGCCAGCAGTCACCGACGAGGCACCTATAATTCACCCCTCCACTTT
TRBV27	-	-	TRBJ1-2	CASSLYAGINYGYTF	TGTGCCAGCAGTTTATACGCAGGGATCAACTATGGCTACACCTTC
TRBV19	once	-	TRBJ2-5	CASSTGKVLETQYF	TGTGCCAGTAGTACAGGAAAGGTATTGGAGACCCAGTACTTC
TRBV27	-	TRBD2	TRBJ2-1	CASHTLGGSNEQFF	TGTGCCAGTCATACCCTCGGGGGGTCAAATGAGCAGTTCTTC
TRBV5-4	once	-	TRBJ1-6	CASSLRGQGRDSPLHF	TGTGCCAGCAGCCTGAGGGGCCAGGGAAGGGATTCACCCCTCCACTTT
TRBV9	-	TRBD1	TRBJ2-1	CASSVGQGANNEQFF	TGTGCCAGCAGCGTGGGACAGGGGGCAAACAATGAGCAGTTCTTC
TRBV6-6	-	TRBD1	TRBJ2-2	CASSHRGQSTGELFF	TGTGCCAGCAGTCACAGGGGGCAGTCCACCGGGGAGCTGTTTTTT
TRBV28	-	-	TRBJ2-5	CASSQQFETQYF	TGTGCCAGCAGTCAACAATTCGAGACCCAGTACTTC
TRBV5-1	-	TRBD2	TRBJ2-2	CASSKEVSGRARKDSGELFF	TGCGCCAGCAGCAAGGAGGTTAGCGGGAGGGCCCGAAAGGACTCTGGGGAGCTGTTTTTT
TRBV28	-	-	TRBJ1-6	CASRTARGGKVSPLHF	TGTGCCAGCAGAACCGCCCGGGGGGGGAAAGTATCACCCCTCCACTTT
TRBV18	-	TRBD1	TRBJ1-3	CASSRTGTGEPQSSGNTIYF	TGTGCCAGCTCACGAACCGGGACAGGGGAACCACAGAGCTCTGGAAACACCATATATTTT
TRBV4-2	-	-	TRBJ2-5	CASSQGPPGEETQYF	TGTGCCAGCAGCCAAGGTCCCCCGGGGGAGGAGACCCAGTACTTC
TRBV2	once	TRBD1	TRBJ2-7	CASSVQTGLQHEQYF	TGTGCCAGCAGTGTACAGACAGGGCTCCAGCACGAGCAGTACTTC
TRBV5-4	-	-	TRBJ1-1	CASSLDLVGGGNTEAFF	TGTGCCAGCAGCTTGGATTTAGTGGGTGGTGGGAACACTGAAGCTTTCTTT
TRBV16	-	TRBD1	TRBJ1-6	CASSQSLGQAKNSPLHF	TGTGCCAGCAGCCAATCCCTCGGACAGGCGAAGAATTCACCCCTCCACTTT
TRBV7-9	-	-	TRBJ2-1	CASPRGGDYNEQFF	TGTGCCAGCCCCAGGGGGGGGGATTACAATGAGCAGTTCTTC
TRBV2	-	TRBD1	TRBJ1-1	CASMWTGVVFF	TGTGCCAGCATGTGGACAGGGGTTGTTTTCTTT
TRBV4-3	-	TRBD2	TRBJ2-2	CASSQTSGIRSITGELFF	TGCGCCAGCAGCCAGACTAGCGGGATCCGATCCATCACCGGGGAGCTGTTTTTT
TRBV7-2	once	-	TRBJ2-6	CASSYGVSGANVLTF	TGTGCCAGCAGCTATGGAGTCTCTGGGGCCAACGTCCTGACTTTC
TRBV5-1	-	-	TRBJ2-7	CASSSSGQSYEQYF	TGCGCCAGCAGCTCTTCCGGCCAGTCCTACGAGCAGTACTTC
TRBV23-1	-	-	TRBJ1-6	CASLEQDMETENNSPLHF	TGCGCCAGCCTCGAGCAAGATATGGAGACAGAGAATAATTCACCCCTCCACTTT
TRBV27	-	-	TRBJ2-7	CASGWIYEQYF	TGTGCCAGCGGGTGGATCTACGAGCAGTACTTC
TRBV5-4	-	-	TRBJ2-3	CASSARTDTQYF	TGTGCCAGCAGCGCGCGCACAGATACGCAGTATTTT
TRBV5-1	-	TRBD1	TRBJ2-7	CASSLTGDSRYEQYF	TGCGCCAGCAGCTTAACAGGGGATTCACGCTACGAGCAGTACTTC
TRBV5-1	-	-	TRBJ2-7	CASSLAAGPPRDEQYF	TGCGCCAGCAGCTTGGCCGCGGGGCCGCCCCGGGACGAGCAGTACTTC
TRBV30	-	-	TRBJ2-7	CAWSIGTEQYF	TGTGCCTGGAGTATCGGAACCGAGCAGTACTTC
TRBV6-1	-	-	TRBJ1-1	CASSELGALNTEAFF	TGTGCCAGCAGTGAATTGGGGGCCTTGAACACTGAAGCTTTCTTT
TRBV7-9	-	-	TRBJ1-4	CASSMGATNEKLFF	TGTGCCAGCAGCATGGGGGCAACTAATGAAAAACTGTTTTTT
TRBV5-1	-	-	TRBJ2-5	CASSSRTTKETQYF	TGCGCCAGCAGCTCACGGACTACTAAGGAGACCCAGTACTTC
TRBV6-4	-	-	TRBJ2-1	CASSDNVNEQFF	TGTGCCAGCAGTGACAATGTCAATGAGCAGTTCTTC
TRBV2	-	TRBD1	TRBJ1-5	CASSGSGGGNQPQHF	TGTGCCAGCAGTGGGTCAGGGGGTGGCAATCAGCCCCAGCATTTT
TRBV9	few	-	TRBJ1-4	CASSPRDGGGIATNEKLFF	TGTGCCAGCAGCCCCCGGGACGGGGGGGGAATCGCAACTAATGAAAAACTGTTTTTT
TRBV2	-	TRBD1	TRBJ1-5	CASSEARGGNQPQHF	TGTGCCAGCAGTGAGGCCAGGGGGGGTAATCAGCCCCAGCATTTT
TRBV6-1	-	-	TRBJ2-3	CASRKNNRDTQYF	TGTGCCAGCAGAAAGAATAACAGGGATACGCAGTATTTT
TRBV28	once	TRBD1	TRBJ2-7	CATWGQGPYEQYF	TGTGCCACCTGGGGACAGGGTCCGTACGAGCAGTACTTC
TRBV19	-	TRBD2	TRBJ2-3	CATGGAGTDTQYF	TGTGCCACCGGGGGGGCCGGCACAGATACGCAGTATTTT
TRBV28	once	-	TRBJ2-3	CASSPLWADTQYF	TGTGCCAGCAGTCCACTTTGGGCAGATACGCAGTATTTT
TRBV4-3	-	-	TRBJ1-1	CASSQDWTPRAMNTEAFF	TGCGCCAGCAGCCAAGATTGGACCCCGCGGGCCATGAACACTGAAGCTTTCTTT
TRBV30	-	TRBD1	TRBJ2-5	CAWSGDREGTQYF	TGTGCCTGGAGTGGCGACAGGGAAGGGACCCAGTACTTC
TRBV19	-	TRBD1	TRBJ2-4	CASSPLGLLGTGLNIQYF	TGTGCCAGTAGCCCTCTCGGTCTGTTGGGGACAGGGTTGAACATTCAGTACTTC
TRBV4-1	-	-	TRBJ2-5	CASSREFQETQYF	TGCGCCAGCAGCCGAGAGTTCCAAGAGACCCAGTACTTC
TRBV21-1	-	-	TRBJ2-5	CAKETQYF	TGTGCCAAGGAGACCCAGTACTTC
TRBV27	-	-	TRBJ2-7	CASSHGLYYEQYF	TGTGCCAGCAGTCATGGACTATACTACGAGCAGTACTTC
TRBV2	-	-	TRBJ2-1	CASRLNSGNEQFF	TGTGCCAGCCGTCTAAACAGCGGCAATGAGCAGTTCTTC
TRBV4-1	-	-	TRBJ2-7	CASSQVTDPAYEQYF	TGCGCCAGCAGCCAAGTGACGGACCCCGCCTACGAGCAGTACTTC
TRBV10-3	few	-	TRBJ1-5	CAISQGTNQPQHF	TGTGCCATCAGTCAGGGTACCAATCAGCCCCAGCATTTT